The T cell receptor beta chain described here comes from a study of blood T cell repertoires in COVID-19. Study context: Samples came from the United States, Italy and Spain, spanning acute and convalescent COVID-19. T cells, B-cell-depleted T cells, or PBMCs supplied cDNA or gDNA.

The data were produced by immunoSEQ multiplex PCR, yet TCRdb's version contains in-frame clones alone and is incomplete. Here the sample spans almost 500,000 clones, approximately 90% being singletons. CDR3 length: 16 residues. Germline values: CDR1 KGHDR, CDR2 SFDVKD. V was pared by 3 bases and J by 0 bases, with 3 bases of the junction left unmatched. The chain carries TRBV24-1 and TRBJ2-3; TRBD1 matches at 9 bases. Sequenced material: PBMCs or T cells enriched from blood (not recorded which). This receptor was identified in a woman aged 55 to 70 who had recovered from COVID-19. CDR3: CATSDGTGSSTDTQYF. Written as DNA, the CDR3 is TGTGCCACCAGTGATGGGACAGGGTCTAGCACAGATACGCAGTATTTT.